The sequence of this T cell receptor (beta chain) was determined in a study of blood T cell repertoires in COVID-19. Looking at the study overall: There were acute and convalescent COVID-19 samples, and they came from the United States, Italy and Spain.

The assay was immunoSEQ multiplex PCR, and TCRdb's table has in-frame clones only and misses some. The sample has about 270,000 clones; approximately 81% are singletons. The sample taken for sequencing was peripheral blood. The origin of this receptor is a woman aged 18-29 years with acute or convalescent COVID-19.

Here the CDR3 reads CASSRGRSLSYNEQFF. The CDR3 region has the DNA TGCGCCAGCAGCCGTGGTCGGAGCCTGTCCTACAATGAGCAGTTCTTC. The V call is TRBV4-3, the J call TRBJ2-1; D is undetermined. Germline CDR1 LGHNA, CDR2 YSLEER. This CDR3 region has 16 residues. The germline V and J ends were trimmed by 4 bases and 1 base, with 14 bases remaining between them.